This paragraph covers one T cell receptor (beta chain) sequence. Germline loops: CDR1 SEHNR, CDR2 FQNEAQ (reference sequence). V lost 4 bases and J 2 bases, leaving 8 bases between the germline ends. The length of the CDR3 is 13 residues. This entry belongs to a study of cytomegalovirus exposure and HLA in healthy donors. Primers: 60 Vbeta forward and 13 Jbeta reverse. TCRdb's table, derived via immunoSEQ multiplex PCR, lists solely in-frame clones and lacks some. The table lists 55,000 to 70,000 clones, about 80% of them singletons. This chain joins TRBV7-9 and TRBJ1-2; a possible D gene is TRBD1 (6 bases). The TCR originated in a woman aged 40 to 55 in good health and CMV-seronegative. The sample comprised PBMCs. The CDR3 region has the DNA TGTGCCAGCAGCTCCACAGGGAACTATGGCTACACCTTC. Translation gives CASSSTGNYGYTF.